The rows below give T cell receptor beta chains drawn from one sample of a study of early T cells in non-severe SARS-CoV-2 infection. TCRdb analysed the 5' RACE reads with MiXCR anew, one entry per CDR3 protein. The data show 46,000 or so distinct CDR3 sequences, 4% seen once. Sequencing was carried out using whole blood. These receptors all stem from an adult who was a healthcare worker with PCR-confirmed SARS-CoV-2 infection or an uninfected control (not recorded which). CDR3s include the opening cysteine and the closing phenylalanine or tryptophan. Each record gives: CDR3 protein, CDR3 DNA, D gene, clone size, V gene, J gene. D genes are given only for firm matches. Some rows mark clone size as missing; the rest say once, few, many or name a class of expanded clone.

CDR3aa: CASSLVGDNTGELFF
CDR3nt: TGTGCCAGCAGCTTAGTCGGGGATAACACCGGGGAGCTGTTTTTT
d_gene: -
abundance: few
v_gene: TRBV7-3
j_gene: TRBJ2-2

CDR3aa: CASSFGGAEAFF
CDR3nt: TGTGCCAGCAGCTTCGGGGGAGCCGAAGCTTTCTTT
d_gene: -
abundance: many
v_gene: TRBV7-9
j_gene: TRBJ1-1

CDR3aa: CASSQEWLAGTDTQYF
CDR3nt: TGTGCCAGCAGCCAAGAATGGCTAGCGGGCACAGATACGCAGTATTTT
d_gene: TRBD2
abundance: many
v_gene: TRBV14
j_gene: TRBJ2-3

CDR3aa: CSVQDWDVSTDTQYF
CDR3nt: TGCAGCGTTCAAGACTGGGACGTTAGCACAGATACGCAGTATTTT
d_gene: -
abundance: many
v_gene: TRBV29-1
j_gene: TRBJ2-3

CDR3aa: CSARETASMVGYTF
CDR3nt: TGCAGTGCTAGAGAAACAGCCTCCATGGTAGGCTACACCTTC
d_gene: -
abundance: many
v_gene: TRBV20-1
j_gene: TRBJ1-2

CDR3aa: CASSPLSPPSRGYTF
CDR3nt: TGTGCCAGCAGCCCCCTTTCTCCGCCGTCAAGGGGCTACACCTTC
d_gene: -
abundance: many
v_gene: TRBV2
j_gene: TRBJ1-2

CDR3aa: CASSYADTQYF
CDR3nt: TGTGCCAGCAGTTACGCCGATACGCAGTATTTT
d_gene: -
abundance: many
v_gene: TRBV6-6
j_gene: TRBJ2-3

CDR3aa: CASSQDRGRFTEAFF
CDR3nt: TGCGCCAGCAGCCAGGACAGGGGGAGATTCACTGAAGCTTTCTTT
d_gene: TRBD1
abundance: many
v_gene: TRBV4-1
j_gene: TRBJ1-1

CDR3aa: CASEGSNYGYTF
CDR3nt: TGTGCCAGCGAGGGATCCAACTATGGCTACACCTTC
d_gene: -
abundance: few
v_gene: TRBV3-1
j_gene: TRBJ1-2

CDR3aa: CASSHSGGTYEQYF
CDR3nt: TGTGCCAGCAGTCATAGCGGGGGGACCTACGAGCAGTACTTC
d_gene: TRBD2
abundance: many
v_gene: TRBV27
j_gene: TRBJ2-7

CDR3aa: CSARSGLNTEAFF
CDR3nt: TGCAGTGCTAGATCCGGGCTGAACACTGAAGCTTTCTTT
d_gene: -
abundance: few
v_gene: TRBV20-1
j_gene: TRBJ1-1

CDR3aa: CASSKGDLAKNIQYF
CDR3nt: TGCGCCAGCAGCAAAGGGGATCTAGCCAAAAACATTCAGTACTTC
d_gene: -
abundance: many
v_gene: TRBV5-1
j_gene: TRBJ2-4

CDR3aa: CASSGGPTSGSGGGDEQFF
CDR3nt: TGTGCCAGCAGCGGCGGCCCCACTAGCGGGAGTGGGGGTGGGGATGAGCAGTTCTTC
d_gene: TRBD2
abundance: many
v_gene: TRBV9
j_gene: TRBJ2-1

CDR3aa: CASGWRQGSEQYF
CDR3nt: TGTGCTAGTGGTTGGCGACAGGGGAGCGAGCAGTACTTC
d_gene: TRBD1
abundance: -
v_gene: TRBV12-5
j_gene: TRBJ2-7

CDR3aa: CASQDRGYSNQPQHF
CDR3nt: TGTGCCAGCCAAGACAGGGGCTATAGCAATCAGCCCCAGCATTTT
d_gene: TRBD1
abundance: few
v_gene: TRBV6-5
j_gene: TRBJ1-5

CDR3aa: CASRAPVSAGELFF
CDR3nt: TGTGCCAGCAGGGCCCCCGTCTCTGCTGGGGAGCTGTTTTTT
d_gene: -
abundance: many
v_gene: TRBV6-6
j_gene: TRBJ2-2

CDR3aa: CASSPGPSRQETQYF
CDR3nt: TGTGCCAGCAGCCCGGGACCCTCTCGCCAAGAGACCCAGTACTTC
d_gene: -
abundance: many
v_gene: TRBV7-9
j_gene: TRBJ2-5

CDR3aa: CASSPLVTGGRETQYF
CDR3nt: TGTGCCAGCAGCCCGTTGGTGACAGGGGGCAGAGAGACCCAGTACTTC
d_gene: TRBD1
abundance: many
v_gene: TRBV7-6
j_gene: TRBJ2-5

CDR3aa: CASSFSAGDEQFF
CDR3nt: TGTGCCAGCAGCTTTTCTGCGGGGGACGAGCAGTTCTTC
d_gene: TRBD2
abundance: -
v_gene: TRBV11-3
j_gene: TRBJ2-1

CDR3aa: CASSQDLRRQFF
CDR3nt: TGTGCCAGCAGCCAAGATCTACGGCGTCAATTCTTC
d_gene: -
abundance: many
v_gene: TRBV3-1
j_gene: TRBJ2-1

CDR3aa: CASTLSGGSSYEQYF
CDR3nt: TGTGCCAGCACTTTATCGGGAGGAAGCTCCTACGAGCAGTACTTC
d_gene: TRBD2
abundance: many
v_gene: TRBV7-6
j_gene: TRBJ2-7

CDR3aa: CASSFRTGDTEAFF
CDR3nt: TGCGCCAGCAGCTTTCGTACAGGAGACACTGAAGCTTTCTTT
d_gene: -
abundance: -
v_gene: TRBV5-1
j_gene: TRBJ1-1

CDR3aa: CASNPAESSGNTIYF
CDR3nt: TGTGCCAGCAACCCGGCGGAGAGCTCTGGAAACACCATATATTTT
d_gene: -
abundance: many
v_gene: TRBV6-7
j_gene: TRBJ1-3

CDR3aa: CASSRETQYF
CDR3nt: TGTGCCAGCTCACGGGAGACCCAGTACTTC
d_gene: -
abundance: few
v_gene: TRBV18
j_gene: TRBJ2-5

CDR3aa: CASRVSGANVLTF
CDR3nt: TGTGCCAGCAGGGTCTCTGGGGCCAACGTCCTGACTTTC
d_gene: -
abundance: -
v_gene: TRBV11-3
j_gene: TRBJ2-6

CDR3aa: CASRRTGTTGELFF
CDR3nt: TGTGCCAGCAGGAGGACAGGGACTACCGGGGAGCTGTTTTTT
d_gene: TRBD1
abundance: many
v_gene: TRBV7-8
j_gene: TRBJ2-2

CDR3aa: CSVARGSYNEQFF
CDR3nt: TGCAGCGTTGCCCGGGGCTCCTACAATGAGCAGTTCTTC
d_gene: -
abundance: many
v_gene: TRBV29-1
j_gene: TRBJ2-1

CDR3aa: CATHSSGTDTQYF
CDR3nt: TGTGCCACCCACTCCTCTGGCACAGATACGCAGTATTTT
d_gene: -
abundance: -
v_gene: TRBV27
j_gene: TRBJ2-3

CDR3aa: CASRPGQGAWETQYF
CDR3nt: TGTGCCAGCAGACCGGGACAGGGGGCATGGGAGACCCAGTACTTC
d_gene: TRBD1
abundance: many
v_gene: TRBV5-4
j_gene: TRBJ2-5